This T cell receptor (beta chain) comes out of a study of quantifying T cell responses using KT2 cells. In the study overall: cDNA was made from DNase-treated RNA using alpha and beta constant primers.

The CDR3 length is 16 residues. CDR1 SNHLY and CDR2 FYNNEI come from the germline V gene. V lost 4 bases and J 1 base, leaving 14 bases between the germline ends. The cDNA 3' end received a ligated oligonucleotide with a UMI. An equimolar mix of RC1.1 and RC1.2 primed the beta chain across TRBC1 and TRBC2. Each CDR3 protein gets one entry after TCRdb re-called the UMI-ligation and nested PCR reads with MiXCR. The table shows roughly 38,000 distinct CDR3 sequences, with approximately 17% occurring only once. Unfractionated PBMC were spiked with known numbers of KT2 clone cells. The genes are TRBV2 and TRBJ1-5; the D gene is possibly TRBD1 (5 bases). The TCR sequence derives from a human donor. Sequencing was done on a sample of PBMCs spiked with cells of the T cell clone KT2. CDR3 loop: CASSVVGVKSNQPQHF. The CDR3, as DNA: TGTGCCAGCAGTGTAGTGGGGGTAAAAAGCAATCAGCCCCAGCATTTT.